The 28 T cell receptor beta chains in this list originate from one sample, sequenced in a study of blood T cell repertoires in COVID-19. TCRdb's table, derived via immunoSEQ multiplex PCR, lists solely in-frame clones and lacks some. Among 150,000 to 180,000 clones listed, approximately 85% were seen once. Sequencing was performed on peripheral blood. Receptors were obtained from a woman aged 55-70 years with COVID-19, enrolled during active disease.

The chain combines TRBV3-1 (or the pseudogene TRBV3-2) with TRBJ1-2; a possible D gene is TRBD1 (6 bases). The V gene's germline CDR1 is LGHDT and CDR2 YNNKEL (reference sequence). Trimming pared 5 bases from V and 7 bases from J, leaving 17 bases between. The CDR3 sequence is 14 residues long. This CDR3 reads CASSKMDSERGYTF. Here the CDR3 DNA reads TGTGCCAGCAGCAAGATGGACAGTGAACGTGGCTACACCTTC.

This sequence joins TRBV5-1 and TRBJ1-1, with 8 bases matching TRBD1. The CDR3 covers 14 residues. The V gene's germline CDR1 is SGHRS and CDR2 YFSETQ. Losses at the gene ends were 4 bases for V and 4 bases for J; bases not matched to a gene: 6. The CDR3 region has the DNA TGCGCCAGCAGCAGTACAGGGGGTCGCACTGAAGCTTTCTTT. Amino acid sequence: CASSSTGGRTEAFF.

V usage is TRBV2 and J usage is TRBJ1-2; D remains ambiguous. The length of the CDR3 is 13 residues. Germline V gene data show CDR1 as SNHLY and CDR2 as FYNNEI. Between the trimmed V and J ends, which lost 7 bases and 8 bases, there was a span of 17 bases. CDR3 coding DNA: TGTGCCAGCACTTTTGCGGGTTCGATCGGCTACACCTTC. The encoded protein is CASTFAGSIGYTF.

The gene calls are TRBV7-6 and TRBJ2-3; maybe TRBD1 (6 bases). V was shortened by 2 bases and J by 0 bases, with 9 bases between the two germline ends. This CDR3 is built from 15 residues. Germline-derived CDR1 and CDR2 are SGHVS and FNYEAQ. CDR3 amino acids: CASSLRTASTDTQYF. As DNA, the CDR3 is TGTGCCAGCAGCTTAAGGACAGCTAGCACAGATACGCAGTATTTT.

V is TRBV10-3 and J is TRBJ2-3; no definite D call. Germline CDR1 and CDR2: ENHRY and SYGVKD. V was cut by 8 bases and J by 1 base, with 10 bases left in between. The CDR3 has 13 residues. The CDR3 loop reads CAILMMGTDTQYF. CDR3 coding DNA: TGTGCCATCCTAATGATGGGCACAGATACGCAGTATTTT.

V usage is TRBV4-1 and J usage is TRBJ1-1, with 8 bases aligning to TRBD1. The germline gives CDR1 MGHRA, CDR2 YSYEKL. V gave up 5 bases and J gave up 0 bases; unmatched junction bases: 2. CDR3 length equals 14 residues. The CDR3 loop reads CASSVDRVNTEAFF. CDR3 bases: TGCGCCAGCAGCGTGGACAGGGTGAACACTGAAGCTTTCTTT.

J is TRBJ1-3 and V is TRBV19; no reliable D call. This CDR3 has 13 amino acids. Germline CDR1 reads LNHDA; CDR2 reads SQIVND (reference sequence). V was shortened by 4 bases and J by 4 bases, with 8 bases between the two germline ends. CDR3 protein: CASSTSTGNTIYF. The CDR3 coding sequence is TGTGCCAGTAGTACGTCTACGGGAAACACCATATATTTT.

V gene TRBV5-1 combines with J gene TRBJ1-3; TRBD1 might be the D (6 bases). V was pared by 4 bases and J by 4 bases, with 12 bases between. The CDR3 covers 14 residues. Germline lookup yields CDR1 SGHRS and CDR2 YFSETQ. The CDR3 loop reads CASSPHRDGNTIYF. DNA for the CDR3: TGCGCCAGCAGCCCTCACAGGGACGGAAACACCATATATTTT.

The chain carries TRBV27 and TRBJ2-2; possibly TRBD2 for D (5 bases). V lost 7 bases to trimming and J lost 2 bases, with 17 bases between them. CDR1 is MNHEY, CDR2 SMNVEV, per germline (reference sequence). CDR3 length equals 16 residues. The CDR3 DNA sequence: TGTGCCAGCACCCAGAGGGTGTCTCTAAACACCGGGGAGCTGTTTTTT. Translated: CASTQRVSLNTGELFF.

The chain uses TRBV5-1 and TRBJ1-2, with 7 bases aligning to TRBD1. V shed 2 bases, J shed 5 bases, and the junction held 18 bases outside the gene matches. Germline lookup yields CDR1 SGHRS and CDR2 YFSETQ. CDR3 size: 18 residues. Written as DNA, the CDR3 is TGCGCCAGCAGCTTAGGGGGCGTTGGGTCTGGAGTAAGGTATGGCTACACCTTC. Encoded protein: CASSLGGVGSGVRYGYTF.

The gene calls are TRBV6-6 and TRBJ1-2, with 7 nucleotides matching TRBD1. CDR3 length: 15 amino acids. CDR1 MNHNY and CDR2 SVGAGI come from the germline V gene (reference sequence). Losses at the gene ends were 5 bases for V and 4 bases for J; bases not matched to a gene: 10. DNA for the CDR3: TGTGCCAGCAGTCATCGACAGGGAAAGAGCTATGGCTACACCTTC. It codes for CASSHRQGKSYGYTF.

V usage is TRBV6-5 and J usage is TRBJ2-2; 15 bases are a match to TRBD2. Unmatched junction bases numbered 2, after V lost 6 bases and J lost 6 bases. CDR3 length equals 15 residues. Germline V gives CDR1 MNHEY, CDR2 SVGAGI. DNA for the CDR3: TGTGCCAGCAGACGGACTAGCGGGGGGGCCGGGGAGCTGTTTTTT. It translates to CASRRTSGGAGELFF.

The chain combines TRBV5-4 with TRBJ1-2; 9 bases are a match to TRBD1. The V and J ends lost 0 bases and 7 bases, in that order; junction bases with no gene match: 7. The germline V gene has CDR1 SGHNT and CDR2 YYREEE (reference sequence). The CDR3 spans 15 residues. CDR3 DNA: TGTGCCAGCAGCTTGGTAGGGACAGGGTCCTCTGGCTACACCTTC. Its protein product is CASSLVGTGSSGYTF.

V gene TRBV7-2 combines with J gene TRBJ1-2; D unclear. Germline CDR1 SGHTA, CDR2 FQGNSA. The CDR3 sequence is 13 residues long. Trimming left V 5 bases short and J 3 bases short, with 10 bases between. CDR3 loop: CASSQDLYYGYTF. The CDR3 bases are TGTGCCAGCAGCCAAGACTTGTACTATGGCTACACCTTC.

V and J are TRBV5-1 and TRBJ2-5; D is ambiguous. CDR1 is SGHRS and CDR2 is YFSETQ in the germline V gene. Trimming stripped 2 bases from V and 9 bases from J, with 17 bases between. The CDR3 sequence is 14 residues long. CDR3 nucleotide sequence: TGCGCCAGCAGCTTCGGATCTTTCGGTCAGGCCCAGTACTTC. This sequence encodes CASSFGSFGQAQYF.

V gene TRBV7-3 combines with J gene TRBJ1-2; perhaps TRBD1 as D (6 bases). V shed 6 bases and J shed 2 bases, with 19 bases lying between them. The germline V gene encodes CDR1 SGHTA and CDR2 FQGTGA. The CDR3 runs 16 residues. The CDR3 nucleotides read TGTGCCAGCAGGCCTGGGGGCGCGGGAGGGAACTATGGCTACACCTTC. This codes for CASRPGGAGGNYGYTF.

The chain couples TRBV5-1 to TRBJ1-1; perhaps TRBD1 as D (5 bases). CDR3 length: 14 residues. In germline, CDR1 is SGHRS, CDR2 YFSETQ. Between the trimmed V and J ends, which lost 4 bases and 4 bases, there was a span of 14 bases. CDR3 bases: TGCGCCAGCAGCGGAACCCAGGGTGTCACTGAAGCTTTCTTT. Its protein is CASSGTQGVTEAFF.

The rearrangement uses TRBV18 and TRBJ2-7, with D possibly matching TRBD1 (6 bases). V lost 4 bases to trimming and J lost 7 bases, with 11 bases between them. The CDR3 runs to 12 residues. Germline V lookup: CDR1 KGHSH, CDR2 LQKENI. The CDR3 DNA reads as TGTGCCAGCTCACTCGGACAGCAAGAGCAGTACTTC. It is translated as CASSLGQQEQYF.

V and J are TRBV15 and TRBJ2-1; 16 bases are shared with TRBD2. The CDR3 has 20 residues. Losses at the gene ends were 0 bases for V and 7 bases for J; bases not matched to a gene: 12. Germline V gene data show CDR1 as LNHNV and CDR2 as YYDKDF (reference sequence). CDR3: CATSREHRGLAGGRGNEQFF. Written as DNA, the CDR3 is TGTGCCACCAGCAGAGAGCACCGGGGACTAGCGGGAGGGAGGGGAAATGAGCAGTTCTTC. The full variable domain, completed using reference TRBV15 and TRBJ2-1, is DAMVIQNPRYQVTQFGKPVTLSCSQTLNHNVMYWYQQKSSQAPKLLFHYYDKDFNNEADTPDNFQSRRPNTSFCFLDIRSPGLGDTAMYLCATSREHRGLAGGRGNEQFFGPGTRLTVL.

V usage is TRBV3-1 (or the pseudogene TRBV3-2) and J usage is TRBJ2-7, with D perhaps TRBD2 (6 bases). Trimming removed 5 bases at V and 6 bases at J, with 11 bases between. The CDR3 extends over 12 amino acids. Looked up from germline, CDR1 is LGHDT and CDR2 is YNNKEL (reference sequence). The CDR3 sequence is CASSFSSVEQYF. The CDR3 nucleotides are TGTGCCAGCAGCTTCTCTAGCGTCGAGCAGTACTTC.

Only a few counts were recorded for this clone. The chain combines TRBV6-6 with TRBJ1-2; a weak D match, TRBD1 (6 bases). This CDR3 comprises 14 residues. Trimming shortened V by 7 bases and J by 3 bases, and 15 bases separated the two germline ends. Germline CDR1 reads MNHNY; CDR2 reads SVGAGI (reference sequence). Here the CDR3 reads CASIPIPGDYGYTF. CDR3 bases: TGTGCCAGCATTCCTATTCCAGGGGACTATGGCTACACCTTC.

The CDR3 bases are TGTGCCAGCAGCCAGCCCGGCAGGGGGCCTGGAAACACCATATATTTT. Translating it yields CASSQPGRGPGNTIYF. The V call is TRBV3-1 (or the pseudogene TRBV3-2), the J call TRBJ1-3; TRBD1 aligns across 8 bases. There are 16 residues in the CDR3. In germline, CDR1 is LGHDT, CDR2 YNNKEL (reference sequence). The junction had 6 bases not matched to a gene; V was cut back by 3 bases and J by 2 bases.

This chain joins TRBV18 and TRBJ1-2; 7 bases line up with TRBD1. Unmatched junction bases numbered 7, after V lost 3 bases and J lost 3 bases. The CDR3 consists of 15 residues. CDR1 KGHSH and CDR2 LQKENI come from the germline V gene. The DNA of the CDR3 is TGTGCCAGCTCACCTTTCGACAGGGCCGACTATGGCTACACCTTC. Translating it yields CASSPFDRADYGYTF. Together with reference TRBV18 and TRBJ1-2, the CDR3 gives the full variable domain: NAGVMQNPRHLVRRRGQEARLRCSPMKGHSHVYWYRQLPEEGLKFMVYLQKENIIDESGMPKERFSAEFPKEGPSILRIQQVVRGDSAAYFCASSPFDRADYGYTFGSGTRLTVV.

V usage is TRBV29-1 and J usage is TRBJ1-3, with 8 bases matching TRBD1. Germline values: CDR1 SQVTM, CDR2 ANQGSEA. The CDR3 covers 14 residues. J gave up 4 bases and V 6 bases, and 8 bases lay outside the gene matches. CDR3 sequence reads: CSVDPTGEGNTIYF. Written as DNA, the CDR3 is TGCAGCGTGGATCCGACAGGGGAAGGAAACACCATATATTTT.

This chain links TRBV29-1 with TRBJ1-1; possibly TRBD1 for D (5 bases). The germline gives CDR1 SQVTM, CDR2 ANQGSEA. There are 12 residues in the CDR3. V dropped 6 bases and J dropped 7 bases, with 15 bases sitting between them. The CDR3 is CSVEGQYYEAFF. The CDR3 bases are TGCAGCGTGGAGGGGCAGTACTATGAAGCTTTCTTT.

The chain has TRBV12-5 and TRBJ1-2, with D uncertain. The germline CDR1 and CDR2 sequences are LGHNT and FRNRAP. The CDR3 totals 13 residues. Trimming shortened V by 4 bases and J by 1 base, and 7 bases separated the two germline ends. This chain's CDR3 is CASGYASNYGYTF. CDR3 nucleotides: TGTGCTAGTGGTTACGCTAGTAACTATGGCTACACCTTC. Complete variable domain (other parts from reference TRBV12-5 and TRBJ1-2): DARVTQTPRHKVTEMGQEVTMRCQPILGHNTVFWYRQTMMQGLELLAYFRNRAPLDDSGMPKDRFSAEMPDATLATLKIQPSEPRDSAVYFCASGYASNYGYTFGSGTRLTVV.

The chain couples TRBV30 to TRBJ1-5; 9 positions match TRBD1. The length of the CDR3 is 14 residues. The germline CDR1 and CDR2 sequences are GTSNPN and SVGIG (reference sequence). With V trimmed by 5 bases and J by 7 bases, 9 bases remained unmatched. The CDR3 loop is CAWETGTGKQPQHF. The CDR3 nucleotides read TGTGCCTGGGAAACCGGGACAGGGAAACAGCCCCAGCATTTT.

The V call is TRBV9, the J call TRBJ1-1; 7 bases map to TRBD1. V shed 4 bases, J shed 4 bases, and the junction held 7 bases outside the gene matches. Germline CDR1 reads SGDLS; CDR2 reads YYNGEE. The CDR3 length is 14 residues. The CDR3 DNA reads TGTGCCAGCAGCCATGACAGGGCGGGCACTGAAGCTTTCTTT. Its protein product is CASSHDRAGTEAFF. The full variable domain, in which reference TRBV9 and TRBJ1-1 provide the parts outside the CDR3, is DSGVTQTPKHLITATGQRVTLRCSPRSGDLSVYWYQQSLDQGLQFLIQYYNGEERAKGNILERFSAQQFPDLHSELNLSSLELGDSALYFCASSHDRAGTEAFFGQGTRLTVV.